The sequence of this T cell receptor beta chain was determined in a study of T-cell memory formation after mild COVID-19. The wider study: TCR clusters were mostly donor specific. Study-wide results and caveats: Pre-infection memory harbored some responding clones, suggesting cross-reactive memory joined. Among CD4+ contracting clones, most were CM and EM, and CD8+ ones EMRA.

This clonotype was counted between two and nine times. No antigen is known for it. Via MiXCR, TCRdb re-called the 5' RACE reads, giving one row per CDR3 protein. The sample has more than 110,000 distinct CDR3 sequences, approximately 25% seen once. V lost 7 bases and J lost 3, with 18 bases in between. The CDR3 has 15 amino acids. Looked up from germline, CDR1 is SEHNR and CDR2 is FQNEAQ (reference sequence). Material for sequencing was PBMCs or a T cell subset sorted from them (not recorded which). This rearrangement joins TRBV7-9 to TRBJ1-2, with TRBD1 as a possible D gene (5 bases). This TCR was sampled from an adult woman who had mild COVID-19 (a few samples of this study predate the infection). Cell type and time point are not known. This chain's CDR3 is CASTLGGGLDYGYTF. The CDR3, as DNA: TGTGCCAGCACCCTTGGGGGAGGACTTGACTATGGCTACACCTTC.